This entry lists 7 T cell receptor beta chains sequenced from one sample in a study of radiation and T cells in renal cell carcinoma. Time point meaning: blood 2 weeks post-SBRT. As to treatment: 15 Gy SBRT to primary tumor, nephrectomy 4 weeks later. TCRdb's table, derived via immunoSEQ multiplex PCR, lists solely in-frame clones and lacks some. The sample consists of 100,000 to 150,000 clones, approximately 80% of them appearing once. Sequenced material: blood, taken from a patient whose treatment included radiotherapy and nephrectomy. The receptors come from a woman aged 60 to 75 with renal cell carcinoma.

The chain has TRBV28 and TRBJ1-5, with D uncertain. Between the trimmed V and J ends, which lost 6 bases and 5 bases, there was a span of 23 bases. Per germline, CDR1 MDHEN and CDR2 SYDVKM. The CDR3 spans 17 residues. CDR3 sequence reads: CASSLPLGLASYQPQHF. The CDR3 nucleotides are TGTGCCAGCAGCCTACCTTTAGGTCTAGCTTCCTATCAGCCCCAGCATTTT.

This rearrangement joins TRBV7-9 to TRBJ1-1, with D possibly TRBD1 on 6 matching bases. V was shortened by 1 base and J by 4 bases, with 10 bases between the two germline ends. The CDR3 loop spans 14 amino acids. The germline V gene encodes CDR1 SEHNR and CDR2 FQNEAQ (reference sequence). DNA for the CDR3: TGTGCCAGCAGCTTAGACGGGGGCCCCACTGAAGCTTTCTTT. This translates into CASSLDGGPTEAFF.

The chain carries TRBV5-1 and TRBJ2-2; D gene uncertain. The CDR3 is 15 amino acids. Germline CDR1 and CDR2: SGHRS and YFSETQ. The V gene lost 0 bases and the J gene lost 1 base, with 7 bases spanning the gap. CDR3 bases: TGCGCCAGCAGCTTGGACCACCTGAACACCGGGGAGCTGTTTTTT. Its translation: CASSLDHLNTGELFF.

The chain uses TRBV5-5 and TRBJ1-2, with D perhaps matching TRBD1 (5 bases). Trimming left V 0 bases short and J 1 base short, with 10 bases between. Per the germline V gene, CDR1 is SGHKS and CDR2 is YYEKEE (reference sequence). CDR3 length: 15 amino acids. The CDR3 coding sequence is TGTGCCAGCAGCTTGGAGGGGCAGATTAACTATGGCTACACCTTC. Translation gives CASSLEGQINYGYTF.

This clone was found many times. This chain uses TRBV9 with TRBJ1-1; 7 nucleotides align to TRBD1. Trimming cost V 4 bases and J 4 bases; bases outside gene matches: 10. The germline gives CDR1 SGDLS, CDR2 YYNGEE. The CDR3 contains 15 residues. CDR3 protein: CASSSGGQGGTEAFF. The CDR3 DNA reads TGTGCCAGCAGCTCAGGGGGGCAGGGTGGCACTGAAGCTTTCTTT.

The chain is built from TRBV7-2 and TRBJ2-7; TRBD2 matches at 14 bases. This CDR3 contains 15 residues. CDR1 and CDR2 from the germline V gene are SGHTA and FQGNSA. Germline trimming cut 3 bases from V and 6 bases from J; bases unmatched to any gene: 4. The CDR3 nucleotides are TGTGCCAGCAGCTTTCTCGGACTAGCGGGAGGCGAGCAGTACTTC. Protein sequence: CASSFLGLAGGEQYF. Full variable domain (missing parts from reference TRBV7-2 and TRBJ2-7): GAGVSQSPSNKVTEKGKDVELRCDPISGHTALYWYRQSLGQGLEFLIYFQGNSAPDKSGLPSDRFSAERTGGSVSTLTIQRTQQEDSAVYLCASSFLGLAGGEQYFGPGTRLTVT.

The CDR3 DNA reads as TGTGCCAGCAGCTTAAGAGAGTACGCCGGGGAGCTGTTTTTT. Its protein is CASSLREYAGELFF. The chain joins TRBV7-2 to TRBJ2-2, with D unclear. Trimming took 2 bases from V and 6 from J, leaving 10 bases between them. CDR3 length equals 14 residues. Germline V gene data show CDR1 as SGHTA and CDR2 as FQGNSA.